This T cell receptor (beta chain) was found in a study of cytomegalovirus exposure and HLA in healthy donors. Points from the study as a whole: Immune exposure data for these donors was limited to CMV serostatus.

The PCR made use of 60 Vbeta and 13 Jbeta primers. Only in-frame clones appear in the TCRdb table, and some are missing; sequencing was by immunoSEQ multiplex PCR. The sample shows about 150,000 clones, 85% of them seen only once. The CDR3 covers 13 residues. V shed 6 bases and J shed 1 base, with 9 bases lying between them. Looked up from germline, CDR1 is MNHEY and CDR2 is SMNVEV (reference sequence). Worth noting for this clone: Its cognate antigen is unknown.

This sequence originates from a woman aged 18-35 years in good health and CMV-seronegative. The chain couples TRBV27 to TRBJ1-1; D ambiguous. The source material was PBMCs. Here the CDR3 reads CASSQTPNTEAFF. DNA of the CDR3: TGTGCCAGCAGCCAAACACCGAACACTGAAGCTTTCTTT.